The 6 T cell receptor beta chains below were found in one sample sequenced in a study of cytomegalovirus exposure and HLA in healthy donors. Primers: 60 Vbeta forward and 13 Jbeta reverse. Using immunoSEQ multiplex PCR, the repertoire was profiled, and TCRdb retains in-frame clones only, with some absent. Among about 110,000 clones listed, around 80% were seen once. The sequencing sample was made of PBMCs. These receptors were taken from a woman aged 45-60 years in good health and CMV-seropositive.

J is TRBJ2-2 and V is TRBV9; tentative D call: TRBD2 (6 bases). Germline loops: CDR1 SGDLS, CDR2 YYNGEE. V was trimmed by 4 bases and J by 6 bases, leaving 19 bases between them. The CDR3 contains 16 residues. Here the CDR3 DNA reads TGTGCCAGCAGCACAAGGAACGGGGGAAAGTCCGGGGAGCTGTTTTTT. Amino acids: CASSTRNGGKSGELFF.

V gene TRBV2 combines with J gene TRBJ2-2, with 8 bases identical to TRBD1. This CDR3 has 15 residues. Trimming took 4 bases from V and 5 from J; bases not matched to a gene: 6. Germline assignment: CDR1 SNHLY and CDR2 FYNNEI. Here the CDR3 reads CASSGQGARTGELFF. CDR3 sequence (DNA): TGTGCCAGCAGTGGCCAGGGGGCGCGTACCGGGGAGCTGTTTTTT.

This chain links TRBV5-1 with TRBJ1-5, with D hard to call. Deletions cut 0 bases from V and 4 bases from J, with 5 bases between. There are 13 residues in the CDR3. Germline assignment: CDR1 SGHRS and CDR2 YFSETQ. CDR3: CASSLDPNQPQHF. The CDR3 DNA reads as TGCGCCAGCAGCTTGGATCCAAATCAGCCCCAGCATTTT.

This rearrangement joins TRBV11-2 to TRBJ1-1; D is unclear. The V gene's germline CDR1 is SGHAT and CDR2 FQNNGV. V lost 6 bases and J lost 0, with 11 bases in between. This CDR3 contains 14 residues. In nucleotides, the CDR3 is TGTGCCAGCAGTTTCCTCGGGATGAACACTGAAGCTTTCTTT. This translates into CASSFLGMNTEAFF.

The gene calls are TRBV18 and TRBJ2-7; 7 positions match TRBD2. The CDR3 is made up of 14 amino acids. Unmatched junction bases numbered 7, after V lost 3 bases and J lost 5 bases. CDR1 and CDR2 from the germline V gene are KGHSH and LQKENI. DNA for the CDR3: TGTGCCAGCTCACCGTCCTGGGGAGGGGACGAGCAGTACTTC. Residues: CASSPSWGGDEQYF.

The gene calls are TRBV7-9 and TRBJ2-7, with 8 bases lining up with TRBD1. Trimming at V came to 3 bases and at J to 0 bases, leaving 7 bases not matched to a gene. From germline, CDR1 is SEHNR and CDR2 FQNEAQ (reference sequence). The CDR3 loop spans 16 amino acids. The CDR3 loop is CASSFTTGASSYEQYF. DNA of the CDR3: TGTGCCAGCAGCTTTACGACAGGGGCCAGCTCCTACGAGCAGTACTTC.